The 20 T cell receptor beta chains in this list originate from one sample, sequenced in a study of technical replicates of blood from a handful of donors. The method was immunoSEQ multiplex PCR; TCRdb's version includes in-frame clones alone and lacks a portion of them. The sample records fewer than 85,000 clones, roughly 90% being singletons. The sample was PBMCs. The receptors derive from a human donor in good health. Some clones in this sample may be carry-over from other donors' samples.

This clone was seen only a few times. The gene calls are TRBV2 and TRBJ2-7, with TRBD2 identical over 11 bases. V trimming: 6 bases; J trimming: 2 bases; junction bases outside the gene matches: 6. CDR1 and CDR2 (germline): SNHLY, FYNNEI. The CDR3 runs 15 residues. The chain's CDR3 is CASRLGTSGTYEQYF. The CDR3 coding sequence is TGTGCCAGCAGACTCGGGACTAGCGGAACCTACGAGCAGTACTTC.

This clone was counted once. As DNA, the CDR3 is TGTGCCAGCAGTCCCTTGGGGGGAAGAGGGACTGAAGCTTTCTTT. Protein: CASSPLGGRGTEAFF. The chain employs TRBV6-5 and TRBJ1-1; weak D call: TRBD1 (5 bases). The CDR3 sequence is 15 residues long. Trimming shortened V by 5 bases and J by 5 bases, and 18 bases separated the two germline ends. The germline CDR1 and CDR2 sequences are MNHEY and SVGAGI.

The chain joins TRBV5-6 to TRBJ1-5; the D is unclear. Germline CDR1 is SGHDT and CDR2 is YYEEEE. V was shortened by 3 bases and J by 0 bases, with 13 bases between the two germline ends. The CDR3 is made up of 16 amino acids. The chain's CDR3 is CASSWSMDYSNQPQHF. The CDR3 DNA is TGTGCCAGCAGCTGGTCAATGGACTATAGCAATCAGCCCCAGCATTTT.

This chain connects TRBV25-1 to TRBJ2-7, with a weak D call TRBD2 (5 bases). Trimming pared 11 bases from V and 8 bases from J, leaving 25 bases between. Germline values: CDR1 MGHDK, CDR2 SYGVNS. This CDR3 is 14 amino acids long. CDR3 DNA: TGTGCCCAGCAGCGGCCGGGCCCTAAACTTCAGCAGTACTTC. Its translation is CAQQRPGPKLQQYF.

The rearrangement joins TRBV7-2 to TRBJ2-7; 7 positions match TRBD2. This CDR3 is 15 amino acids long. J was trimmed by 0 bases and V by 3 bases; bases with no gene match: 5. Germline V CDR1 and CDR2: SGHTA, FQGNSA. The CDR3 DNA sequence: TGTGCCAGCAGCTTTCAAGCGGGGAGCTCCTACGAGCAGTACTTC. Translation: CASSFQAGSSYEQYF.

V gene TRBV7-2 combines with J gene TRBJ2-7; D is uncertain. The CDR3 totals 15 residues. The V gene's germline CDR1 is SGHTA and CDR2 FQGNSA. Trimming removed 5 bases from V and 2 bases from J, with 16 bases in between. The CDR3 loop reads CASSPNVGATYEQYF. CDR3 DNA: TGTGCCAGCAGCCCCAATGTTGGAGCCACCTACGAGCAGTACTTC.

This chain uses TRBV12-5 with TRBJ2-5; perhaps TRBD2 as D (6 bases). The V end was cut by 5 bases, the J end by 5 bases, with 15 bases between. This CDR3 region has 14 residues. Germline V gene data show CDR1 as LGHNT and CDR2 as FRNRAP. The CDR3 DNA follows: TGTGCTAGTGGTGGGCGTGGCGGGGAGGAGACCCAGTACTTC. Residues: CASGGRGGEETQYF.

J is TRBJ2-7 and V is TRBV29-1; 11 bases line up with TRBD2. With 1 base clipped from V and 5 bases from J, the junction kept 7 bases outside the gene matches. This CDR3 is 15 amino acids long. In germline, CDR1 is SQVTM, CDR2 ANQGSEA. The CDR3 DNA follows: TGCAGCGTTGAAGGGTCTAGCGGGAGGCTGGACGAGCAGTACTTC. Protein: CSVEGSSGRLDEQYF.

This clone turned up a few times. This sequence joins TRBV4-2 and TRBJ1-1; unclear D gene. The germline gives CDR1 LGHNA, CDR2 YNFKEQ. CDR3 length: 15 amino acids. V shed 0 bases and J shed 0 bases, with 8 bases lying between them. CDR3 sequence: CASSQDSTMNTEAFF. The CDR3 DNA reads TGTGCCAGCAGCCAAGATTCCACAATGAACACTGAAGCTTTCTTT.

The count of this clone is one. The genes are TRBV4-1 and TRBJ2-3; 9 nucleotides match TRBD2. V gave up 3 bases and J gave up 4 bases; unmatched junction bases: 8. This CDR3 comprises 16 residues. Germline V CDR1 and CDR2: MGHRA, YSYEKL. Here the CDR3 reads CASSQGGLASADTQYF. In DNA form, the CDR3 reads TGCGCCAGCAGCCAGGGGGGACTAGCTTCTGCAGATACGCAGTATTTT.

J is TRBJ2-2 and V is TRBV5-4, with D maybe TRBD1 (5 bases). There are 15 residues in the CDR3. V was clipped by 1 base and J by 5 bases, with 12 bases between them. Germline CDR1 and CDR2: SGHNT and YYREEE (reference sequence). The CDR3 DNA sequence: TGTGCCAGCAGCTTGAAAGGGGCGATTACCGGGGAGCTGTTTTTT. Translation: CASSLKGAITGELFF. Combining the CDR3 with reference TRBV5-4 and TRBJ2-2 gives the whole variable domain ETGVTQSPTHLIKTRGQQVTLRCSSQSGHNTVSWYQQALGQGPQFIFQYYREEENGRGNFPPRFSGLQFPNYSSELNVNALELDDSALYLCASSLKGAITGELFFGEGSRLTVL.

V is TRBV7-2 and J is TRBJ2-4; TRBD1 aligns across 9 bases. V shed 5 bases and J 7 bases; nucleotides not matched to a gene: 6. The CDR3 totals 14 residues. The V gene's germline CDR1 is SGHTA and CDR2 FQGNSA. Here the CDR3 DNA reads TGTGCCAGCAGCCCGGCCGGGACAGGGAACATTCAGTACTTC. It specifies CASSPAGTGNIQYF.

This chain uses TRBV5-4 with TRBJ1-1; 7 nucleotides agree with TRBD1. J gave up 0 bases and V 2 bases, and 4 bases lay outside the gene matches. The CDR3 has 15 amino acids. Germline V gene sequence: CDR1 SGHNT, CDR2 YYREEE (reference sequence). CDR3 residues: CASSFAQGVNTEAFF. CDR3 DNA sequence: TGTGCCAGCAGCTTCGCCCAGGGGGTGAACACTGAAGCTTTCTTT. The whole variable domain, remainder taken from reference TRBV5-4 and TRBJ1-1, is ETGVTQSPTHLIKTRGQQVTLRCSSQSGHNTVSWYQQALGQGPQFIFQYYREEENGRGNFPPRFSGLQFPNYSSELNVNALELDDSALYLCASSFAQGVNTEAFFGQGTRLTVV.

The CDR3 protein is CASSLAGVVNGELFF. The CDR3 DNA is TGTGCCAGCAGCCTAGCGGGAGTGGTAAACGGGGAGCTGTTTTTT. The J gene is TRBJ2-2, the V gene TRBV5-4; TRBD2 aligns across 10 bases. V lost 4 bases to trimming and J lost 7 bases; unmatched junction nucleotides: 7. The length of the CDR3 is 15 residues. Germline V gives CDR1 SGHNT, CDR2 YYREEE (reference sequence).

V is TRBV5-1 and J is TRBJ1-2; D gene ambiguous. The CDR3 has 16 amino acids. Germline-derived CDR1 and CDR2 are SGHRS and YFSETQ. The ends were cut back, 0 bases at V and 7 bases at J, with 19 bases in the middle. CDR3 DNA sequence: TGCGCCAGCAGCTTGGGTTTGGCGCCGGGGAATGGTGGCTACACCTTC. It yields the protein CASSLGLAPGNGGYTF.

This rearrangement joins TRBV7-9 to TRBJ1-1, with a possible D match to TRBD1 (6 bases). V was cut by 2 bases and J by 7 bases, with 11 bases left in between. Germline V gene sequence: CDR1 SEHNR, CDR2 FQNEAQ (reference sequence). The CDR3 totals 13 residues. CDR3 sequence: CASSLTGFGEAFF. The CDR3, as DNA: TGTGCCAGCAGCTTAACAGGGTTCGGTGAAGCTTTCTTT.

The rearrangement uses TRBV2 and TRBJ1-4; TRBD1 aligns across 9 bases. There are 14 residues in the CDR3. Germline CDR1 reads SNHLY; CDR2 reads FYNNEI. Trimming took 8 bases from V and 8 from J; bases not matched to a gene: 9. The DNA of the CDR3 is TGTGCCAGCCGGGTTACAGGGGGCCGGGAAAAACTGTTTTTT. Protein sequence: CASRVTGGREKLFF.

The J gene is TRBJ2-2, the V gene TRBV19; tentatively, D is TRBD2 (5 bases). Germline CDR1 is LNHDA and CDR2 is SQIVND (reference sequence). V shed 8 bases and J shed 4 bases, with 8 bases lying between them. The CDR3 is made up of 12 amino acids. In DNA, the CDR3 is TGTGCCAGTCCCAGCGGCACCGGGGAGCTGTTTTTT. This gives the protein CASPSGTGELFF.

This clone was detected only once. V usage is TRBV11-2 and J usage is TRBJ2-3; 12 bases match TRBD2. The V gene's germline CDR1 is SGHAT and CDR2 FQNNGV. The CDR3 length is 16 residues. V was clipped by 5 bases and J by 6 bases; unmatched bases: 9. The CDR3 DNA is TGTGCCAGCAGCGCTGCTAGCGGGGGGGCTTGGGATACGCAGTATTTT. Translation gives CASSAASGGAWDTQYF.

The chain is built from TRBV6-1 and TRBJ1-2; D remains ambiguous. Germline V gives CDR1 MNHNS, CDR2 SASEGT. The CDR3 loop spans 13 amino acids. Trimming stripped 2 bases from V and 5 bases from J, with 9 bases between. The CDR3 spells CASSEFGDYGYTF. Here the CDR3 DNA reads TGTGCCAGCAGTGAATTCGGTGATTATGGCTACACCTTC.